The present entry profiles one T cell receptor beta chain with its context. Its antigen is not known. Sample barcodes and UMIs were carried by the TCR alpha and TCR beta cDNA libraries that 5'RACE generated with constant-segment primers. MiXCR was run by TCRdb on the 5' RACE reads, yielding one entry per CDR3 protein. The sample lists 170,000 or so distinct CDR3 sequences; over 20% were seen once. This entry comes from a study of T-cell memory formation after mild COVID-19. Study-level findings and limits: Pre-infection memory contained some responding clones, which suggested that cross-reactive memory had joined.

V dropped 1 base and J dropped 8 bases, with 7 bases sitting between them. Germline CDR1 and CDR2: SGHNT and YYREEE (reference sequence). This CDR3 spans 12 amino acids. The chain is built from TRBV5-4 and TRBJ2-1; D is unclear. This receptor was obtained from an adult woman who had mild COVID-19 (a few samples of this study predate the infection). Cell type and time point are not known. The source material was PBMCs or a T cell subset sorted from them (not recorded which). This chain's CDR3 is CASSLNRDEQFF. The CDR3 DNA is TGTGCCAGCAGCTTGAACCGTGATGAGCAGTTCTTC.